This T cell receptor beta chain emerged from a study of blood T cells in healthy people across ages. Findings and limits, study-wide: Roughly linear declines in TCR beta diversity per million T cells occurred with age.

The ends lost 0 bases at V and 8 bases at J; junction bases unmatched: 5. Germline V lookup: CDR1 SGHAT, CDR2 FQDESV (reference sequence). The CDR3 loop spans 15 amino acids. A J-beta primer mix and a sample-barcoded 5' primer were used in a second PCR of roughly 7 to 12 cycles. MiXCR, applied by TCRdb to the 5' RACE reads, yields one record per CDR3 protein. Of 1,300,000 or so distinct CDR3 sequences in the sample, approximately 60% are singletons; the top ten hold 6.5% to 8%. About this clonotype: The antigen remains undetermined.

This clonotype originated in a man aged 18 to 29 in good health. This chain links TRBV11-1 with TRBJ2-4, with 9 nucleotides matching TRBD1. Sequencing was carried out using blood. The CDR3 DNA reads TGTGCCAGCAGCTTAGCAACACAGGGGGCGGACATTCAGTACTTC. This gives the protein CASSLATQGADIQYF.